This TCR beta chain was retrieved from a study of T cells after yellow fever vaccination. CDR1 is SEHNR and CDR2 is FQNEAQ in the germline V gene (reference sequence). This CDR3 spans 13 amino acids. J was trimmed by 4 bases and V by 11 bases; bases with no gene match: 6. TCRdb reprocessed the 5' RACE reads with MiXCR, giving one entry per CDR3 protein. The sample holds around 610,000 distinct CDR3 sequences, approximately 13% seen once. The chain employs TRBV7-9 and TRBJ2-1, with 9 bases fitting TRBD1. The TCR was taken from a man aged 30 to 39 who received the YFV17D yellow fever vaccine. Sequencing was performed on PBMCs, taken on the day of the yellow fever booster vaccination. The DNA of the CDR3 is TGTGCCGGAGACAGGGGGGCGTACAATGAGCAGTTCTTC. Amino acid sequence: CAGDRGAYNEQFF.